The rows below give T cell receptor beta chains drawn from one sample of a study of blood T cell repertoires in COVID-19. Libraries were prepared by immunoSEQ multiplex PCR; TCRdb keeps only in-frame clonotypes and omits some of them. The sample records 60,000 to 85,000 clones, around 87% being singletons. The sample taken for sequencing was peripheral blood. Receptor source: a woman at least 80 years old with active or convalescent COVID-19. Each CDR3 is given with its conserved first and last residue. The D gene is left open where the match is weak.

TRBV28	TRBJ1-2	TRBD1	CASSLRARGQGGYTF	TGTGCCAGCAGTTTACGGGCCAGGGGGCAGGGTGGCTACACCTTC
TRBV9	TRBJ1-2	NA	CASSVLSRDYGYTF	TGTGCCAGCAGCGTACTCTCCCGGGACTATGGCTACACCTTC
TRBV12-3/TRBV12-4	TRBJ2-5	TRBD1	CASRTGIGEAQYF	TGTGCCAGCAGGACAGGGATTGGAGAGGCCCAGTACTTC
TRBV7-3	TRBJ1-1	NA	CASSSLGRGTGTEAFF	TGTGCCAGCAGCTCCCTGGGCCGGGGAACGGGAACTGAAGCTTTCTTT
TRBV7-9	TRBJ1-6	NA	CASSYTSPNSPLHF	TGTGCCAGCAGTTATACATCTCCAAATTCACCCCTCCACTTT
TRBV30	TRBJ1-6	NA	CATAGGSSYNSPLHF	TGTGCCACCGCGGGCGGGAGCTCCTATAATTCACCCCTCCACTTT
TRBV5-4	TRBJ2-3	TRBD2	CASSLGTSGGADTQYF	TGTGCCAGCAGCTTGGGAACTAGCGGGGGGGCAGATACGCAGTATTTT
TRBV29-1	TRBJ1-3	TRBD1	CSVLGQGSGNTIYF	TGCAGCGTTCTAGGACAGGGCTCTGGAAACACCATATATTTT
TRBV7-9	TRBJ1-1	NA	CASSLTGNTEAFF	TGTGCCAGCAGCTTAACTGGGAACACTGAAGCTTTCTTT
TRBV11-2	TRBJ2-1	NA	CASSLDPVYNEQFF	TGTGCCAGCAGCTTAGATCCAGTCTACAATGAGCAGTTCTTC
TRBV5-8	TRBJ1-2	NA	CASSQIHTGNYGYTF	TGTGCCAGCAGCCAAATTCACACAGGGAACTATGGCTACACCTTC
TRBV6-2/TRBV6-3	TRBJ2-1	NA	CASSFDNEQFF	TGTGCCAGCAGCTTCGACAATGAGCAGTTCTTC
TRBV14	TRBJ2-4	TRBD1	CASSRQGMAKNIQYF	TGTGCCAGCAGCCGACAGGGCATGGCCAAAAACATTCAGTACTTC
TRBV7-2	TRBJ2-7	TRBD1	CASSLQRWTGFPYEQYF	TGTGCCAGCAGCTTACAAAGGTGGACAGGCTTTCCCTACGAGCAGTACTTC